This T cell receptor beta chain was identified during a study of blood T cell repertoires in COVID-19. Overall study context: Sample material is recorded as cDNA or gDNA derived from T cells, B-cell-depleted T cells, or PBMCs.

The authors' processing: Estimation of nucleated cell counts was performed using reference gene primer amplification. Libraries were prepared by immunoSEQ multiplex PCR; TCRdb keeps only in-frame clonotypes and omits some of them. Clone size and V and J calls were adopted from that table, with D and trimming inferred from the DNA. The sample records 150,000 or so clones, 85% to 90% being singletons. Enrolled during active infection, Seattle patients were then followed longitudinally. The CDR3 sequence is 14 residues long. The trim removed 3 bases at V and 4 bases at J, leaving 5 bases unmatched. Per germline, CDR1 KGHSH and CDR2 LQKENI.

The sample comprised peripheral blood. This receptor was obtained from a young man with COVID-19, enrolled during active disease. The chain couples TRBV18 to TRBJ2-7, with 8 positions matching TRBD1. This CDR3 reads CASSPGQAYYEQYF. The CDR3, as DNA: TGTGCCAGCTCACCGGGACAGGCATATTACGAGCAGTACTTC.